In its sample, the clone carrying this T cell receptor beta chain is medium-sized. Its antigen is unknown. Found in a library prepared for alpha chains, this beta chain is an off-target read, and its abundance has little meaning. The sample comes from a study of spatial heterogeneity in lung cancer. Turning to the study itself: Mean representation of each unique TCR and UMI combination in the raw reads exceeded 8.5 occurrences. The study, taken as a whole, reports: Tumor mutation counts were tracked by expanded intratumoral alpha and beta TCR counts.

Time point in this sample: sample taken at primary tumor resection. The donors, approximately 66 patients with untreated early-stage non-small cell lung cancer, provided the samples. From tumor, nontumor lung or frozen PBMC, whole RNA was taken unsorted for sequencing. CDR3 length equals 15 residues. Trimming stripped 2 bases from V and 3 bases from J, with 12 bases between. Germline-derived CDR1 and CDR2 are SGHDT and YYEEEE. Via MiXCR, TCRdb re-called the 5' RACE reads, giving one row per CDR3 protein. Found here are 15,000 to 20,000 distinct CDR3 sequences, 5% to 7.5% of them singletons; the top ten hold 6.8%.

The source material was lung tumor tissue, sampled at surgery. This TCR was recovered from a male donor with early-stage non-small cell lung cancer. The J gene is TRBJ2-1, the V gene TRBV5-6, with TRBD2 as a possible D gene (6 bases). The CDR3 loop reads CASSFTGLLYNEQFF. The CDR3, as DNA: TGTGCCAGCAGCTTTACGGGACTTCTCTACAATGAGCAGTTCTTC.